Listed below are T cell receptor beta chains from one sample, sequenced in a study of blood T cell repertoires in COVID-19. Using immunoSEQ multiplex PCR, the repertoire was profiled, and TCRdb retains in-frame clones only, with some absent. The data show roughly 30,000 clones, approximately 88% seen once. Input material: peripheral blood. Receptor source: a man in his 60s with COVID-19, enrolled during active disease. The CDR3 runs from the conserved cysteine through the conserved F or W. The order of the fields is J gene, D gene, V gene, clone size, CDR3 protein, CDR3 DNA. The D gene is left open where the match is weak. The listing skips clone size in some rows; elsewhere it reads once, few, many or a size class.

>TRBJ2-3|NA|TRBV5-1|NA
CASSRQTDTQYF
TGCGCCAGCAGCCGACAGACAGATACGCAGTATTTT
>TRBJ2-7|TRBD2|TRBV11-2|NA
CASSFSSGGAYEQYF
TGTGCCAGCAGCTTTTCTAGCGGGGGTGCCTACGAGCAGTACTTC
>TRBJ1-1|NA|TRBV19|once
CASMPRRGTEAFF
TGTGCCAGTATGCCGCGCCGGGGCACTGAAGCTTTCTTT
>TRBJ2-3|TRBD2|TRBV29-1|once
CSVAAGAGSDTQYF
TGCAGCGTTGCAGCGGGAGCTGGGTCAGATACGCAGTATTTT
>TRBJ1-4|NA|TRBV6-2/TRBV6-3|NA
CASSYSRYGGGYEKLFF
TGTGCCAGCAGTTACTCGAGATACGGCGGAGGATACGAAAAACTGTTTTTT
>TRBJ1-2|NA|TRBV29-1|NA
CSVGVGGAYGYTF
TGCAGCGTCGGGGTAGGGGGTGCCTATGGCTACACCTTC
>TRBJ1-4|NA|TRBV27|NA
CASSPSWGGGKLFF
TGTGCCAGCAGTCCCAGTTGGGGAGGCGGAAAACTGTTTTTT
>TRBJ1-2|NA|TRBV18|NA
CASSTNRIRQAYGYTF
TGTGCCAGCTCCACGAACCGGATACGACAGGCCTATGGCTACACCTTC
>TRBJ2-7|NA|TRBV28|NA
CASKQGSEQYF
TGTGCCAGCAAACAGGGATCCGAGCAGTACTTC
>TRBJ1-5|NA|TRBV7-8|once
CASSPVGGANQPQHF
TGTGCCAGCAGCCCTGTAGGGGGGGCCAATCAGCCCCAGCATTTT
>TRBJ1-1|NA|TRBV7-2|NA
CASSPAQDFNTEAFF
TGTGCCAGCAGCCCTGCTCAGGACTTTAACACTGAAGCTTTCTTT
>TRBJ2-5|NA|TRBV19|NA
CATSGGPQETQYF
TGTGCCACTTCAGGCGGGCCCCAAGAGACCCAGTACTTC
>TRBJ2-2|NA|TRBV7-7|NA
CASSLDRTTGELFF
TGTGCTAGCAGCTTAGACAGGACCACCGGGGAGCTGTTTTTT
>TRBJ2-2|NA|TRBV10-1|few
CASTDKNTGELFF
TGCGCCAGCACCGACAAAAACACCGGGGAGCTGTTTTTT
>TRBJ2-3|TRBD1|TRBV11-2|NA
CASSLYTGGADTQYF
TGTGCCAGCAGCTTATACACAGGGGGCGCAGATACGCAGTATTTT
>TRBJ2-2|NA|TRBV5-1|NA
CASSSQRDGELFF
TGCGCCAGCAGCTCCCAGAGGGACGGGGAGCTGTTTTTT
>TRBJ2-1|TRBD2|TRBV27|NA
CASSLYGLAGDSYNEQFF
TGTGCCAGCAGTTTGTACGGACTAGCGGGGGACTCCTACAATGAGCAGTTCTTC